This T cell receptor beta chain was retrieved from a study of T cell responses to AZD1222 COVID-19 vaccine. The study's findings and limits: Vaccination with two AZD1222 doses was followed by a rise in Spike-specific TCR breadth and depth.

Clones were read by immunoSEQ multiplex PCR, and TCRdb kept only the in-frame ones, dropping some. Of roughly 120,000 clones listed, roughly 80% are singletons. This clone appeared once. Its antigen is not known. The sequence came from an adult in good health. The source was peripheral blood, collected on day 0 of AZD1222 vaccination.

The CDR3, as DNA: TGCGCCAGCAGCCCGGACAGGAACTATGGCTACACCTTC. Protein product: CASSPDRNYGYTF. V and J are TRBV5-1 and TRBJ1-2; 7 nucleotides match TRBD1. The V gene's germline CDR1 is SGHRS and CDR2 YFSETQ. With V trimmed by 4 bases and J by 2 bases, 2 bases remained unmatched. The CDR3 length is 13 residues.